This T cell receptor beta chain comes out of a study of cytomegalovirus exposure and HLA in healthy donors. Broader study findings: Among TCR beta chains, those listed as cytomegalovirus-associated numbered some 170.

About this clone: Its antigen is not identified.

Germline CDR1 reads SQVTM; CDR2 reads ANQGSEA. The length of the CDR3 is 13 residues. The germline V and J ends were trimmed by 3 bases and 2 bases, with 9 bases remaining between them. Using immunoSEQ multiplex PCR, the repertoire was profiled, and TCRdb retains in-frame clones only, with some absent. Here the sample spans more than 110,000 clones, about 86% being singletons. The gene calls are TRBV29-1 and TRBJ2-3; D ambiguous. The source is a man aged 18 to 29 in good health and CMV-seronegative. The sample taken for sequencing was PBMCs. The CDR3 DNA is TGCAGCGTTGAGGCCAGGCCCACAGATACGCAGTATTTT. Protein product: CSVEARPTDTQYF.